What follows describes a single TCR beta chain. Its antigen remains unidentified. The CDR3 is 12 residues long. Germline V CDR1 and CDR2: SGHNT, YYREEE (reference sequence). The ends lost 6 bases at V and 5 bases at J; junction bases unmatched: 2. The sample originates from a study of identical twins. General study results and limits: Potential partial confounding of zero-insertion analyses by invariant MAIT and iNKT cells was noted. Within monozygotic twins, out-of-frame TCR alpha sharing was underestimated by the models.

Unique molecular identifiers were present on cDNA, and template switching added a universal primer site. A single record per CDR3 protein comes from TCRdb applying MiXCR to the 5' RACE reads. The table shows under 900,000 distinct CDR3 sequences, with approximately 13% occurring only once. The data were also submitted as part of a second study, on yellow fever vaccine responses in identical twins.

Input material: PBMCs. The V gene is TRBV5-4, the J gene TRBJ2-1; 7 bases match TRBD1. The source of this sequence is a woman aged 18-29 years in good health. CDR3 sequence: CASNRGNNEQFF. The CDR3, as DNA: TGTGCCAGCAACAGGGGTAACAATGAGCAGTTCTTC. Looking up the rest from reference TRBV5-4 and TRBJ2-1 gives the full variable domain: ETGVTQSPTHLIKTRGQQVTLRCSSQSGHNTVSWYQQALGQGPQFIFQYYREEENGRGNFPPRFSGLQFPNYSSELNVNALELDDSALYLCASNRGNNEQFFGPGTRLTVL.